What follows are 5 T cell receptor beta chains derived from one specimen sequenced in a study of T cell repertoires in cytomegalovirus infection. MiXCR, applied by TCRdb to the reads, yields one record per CDR3 protein. The sample holds around 230,000 distinct CDR3 sequences, approximately 40% seen once. No antigen is known for these receptors. The material sequenced was CD8+ T cells from cultured PBMCs, taken from culture after CMV antigen stimulation. The source of these receptors is a human donor in good health (CMV status not recorded). Some clones in this sample may be carry-over from other donors' samples.

The rearrangement joins TRBV29-1 to TRBJ1-1; D is undetermined. Deletions cut 6 bases from V and 6 bases from J, with 14 bases between. Germline-derived CDR1 and CDR2 are SQVTM and ANQGSEA. The CDR3 covers 12 residues. The DNA for the CDR3 is TGCAGCGTGCCCGGACGGAGGCCTGAAGCTTTCTTT. Protein product: CSVPGRRPEAFF.

The chain combines TRBV7-6 with TRBJ2-7; D is uncertain. Germline V gene lookup returns CDR1 SGHVS and CDR2 FNYEAQ. V was cut by 1 base and J by 3 bases, with 13 bases left in between. The CDR3 loop spans 15 amino acids. The CDR3 nucleotides read TGTGCCAGCAGCTTAGAGAGCACCGATAACTACGAGCAGTACTTC. It is translated as CASSLESTDNYEQYF.

This clonotype was recorded at least ten times. This sequence joins TRBV7-9 and TRBJ1-1; the D gene is possibly TRBD1 (6 bases). CDR3 size: 15 residues. Trimming stripped 4 bases from V and 1 base from J, with 13 bases between. Germline assignment: CDR1 SEHNR and CDR2 FQNEAQ (reference sequence). CDR3 sequence reads: CASSSRADRNTEAFF. CDR3 bases: TGTGCCAGCAGCTCGAGGGCGGACAGGAACACTGAAGCTTTCTTT.

This clonotype has just a few counts. V and J are TRBV7-6 and TRBJ1-2; 8 bases align to TRBD1. The CDR3 runs to 15 residues. V trimming: 0 bases; J trimming: 8 bases; junction bases outside the gene matches: 8. The V gene's germline CDR1 is SGHVS and CDR2 FNYEAQ. In DNA form, the CDR3 reads TGTGCCAGCAGCTTAGCGGCAGGGGGCCGGGGCGGCTACACCTTC. This encodes CASSLAAGGRGGYTF.

The rearrangement joins TRBV7-6 to TRBJ1-2; D call uncertain. V was shortened by 1 base and J by 8 bases, with 11 bases between the two germline ends. The CDR3 consists of 13 residues. The germline V gene encodes CDR1 SGHVS and CDR2 FNYEAQ. CDR3 nucleotides: TGTGCCAGCAGCTTAGTTTTTTCTGAAGGCTACACCTTC. It codes for CASSLVFSEGYTF.